What follows are 2 T cell receptor beta chains derived from one specimen sequenced in a study of CD8 T cells in Susac syndrome. After extraction with the RNeasy kit, about 0.5 to 1 ug of the RNA was reverse transcribed using random hexamers. TCRdb processed the immunoSEQ multiplex PCR reads anew with MiXCR; each CDR3 protein has one entry. The sample lists about 240,000 distinct CDR3 sequences; about 96% were seen once. Specimen: CD4+ T cells from PBMCs. The receptors come from a human donor with Susac syndrome.

The J gene is TRBJ2-1, the V gene TRBV9; D gene uncertain. This CDR3 comprises 15 residues. Per germline, CDR1 SGDLS and CDR2 YYNGEE. Trimming removed 4 bases at V and 5 bases at J, with 16 bases between. This CDR3 is CASSPSRVSDNEQFF. DNA of the CDR3: TGTGCCAGCAGCCCGAGTCGCGTCTCGGACAATGAGCAGTTCTTC.

The gene calls are TRBV28 and TRBJ2-5; 9 bases match TRBD1. The length of the CDR3 is 15 residues. The J segment lost 5 bases and the V segment lost 11 bases, leaving 15 bases of the junction unmatched. The V gene's germline CDR1 is MDHEN and CDR2 SYDVKM. The CDR3 bases are TGTGCCTCCCAAGGGGCGGGACAGGGTTTGGAGACCCAGTACTTC. This encodes CASQGAGQGLETQYF.